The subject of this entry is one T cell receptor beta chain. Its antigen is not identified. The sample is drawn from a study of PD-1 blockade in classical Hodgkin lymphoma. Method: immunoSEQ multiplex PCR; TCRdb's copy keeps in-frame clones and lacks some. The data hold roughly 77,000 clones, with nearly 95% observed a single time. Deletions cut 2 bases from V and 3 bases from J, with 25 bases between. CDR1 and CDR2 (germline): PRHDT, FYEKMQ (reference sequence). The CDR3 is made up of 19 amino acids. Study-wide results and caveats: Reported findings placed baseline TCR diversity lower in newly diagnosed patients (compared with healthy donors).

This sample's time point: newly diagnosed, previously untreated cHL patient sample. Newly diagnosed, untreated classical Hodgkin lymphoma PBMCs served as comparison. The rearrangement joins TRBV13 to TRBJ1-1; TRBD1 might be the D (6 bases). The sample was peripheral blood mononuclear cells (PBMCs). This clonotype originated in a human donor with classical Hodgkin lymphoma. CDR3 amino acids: CASSLTPPDSLAYYTEAFF. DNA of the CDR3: TGTGCCAGCAGCTTAACCCCCCCGGACAGCCTCGCCTACTACACTGAAGCTTTCTTT.